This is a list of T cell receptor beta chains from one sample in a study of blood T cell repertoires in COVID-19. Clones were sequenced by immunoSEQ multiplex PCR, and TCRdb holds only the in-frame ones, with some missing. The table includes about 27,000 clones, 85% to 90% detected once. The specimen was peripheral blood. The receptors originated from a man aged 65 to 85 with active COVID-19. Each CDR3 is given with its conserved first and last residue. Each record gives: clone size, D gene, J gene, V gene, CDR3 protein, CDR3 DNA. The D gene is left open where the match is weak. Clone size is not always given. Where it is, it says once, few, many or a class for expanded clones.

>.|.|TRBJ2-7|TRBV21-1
CASSKAPPPSGGHHEQYF
TGTGCCAGCAGCAAAGCGCCCCCCCCTTCAGGGGGCCACCACGAGCAGTACTTC
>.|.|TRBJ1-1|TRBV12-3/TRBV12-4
CASSNLAGAFF
TGTGCCAGCAGTAACCTCGCGGGCGCTTTCTTT
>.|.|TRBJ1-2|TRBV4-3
CASSQGAEGYTF
TGCGCCAGCAGCCAAGGGGCAGAGGGCTACACCTTC
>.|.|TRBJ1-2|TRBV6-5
CASSYSAGHGYTF
TGTGCCAGCAGTTACTCGGCAGGGCATGGCTACACCTTC
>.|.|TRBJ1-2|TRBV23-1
CASSQSSQVAYGYTF
TGCGCCAGCAGTCAATCGAGCCAGGTCGCCTATGGCTACACCTTC
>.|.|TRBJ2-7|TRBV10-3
CAISEGGVDYEQYF
TGTGCCATCAGTGAAGGAGGGGTCGACTACGAGCAGTACTTC
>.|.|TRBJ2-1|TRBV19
CASSIRENEQFF
TGTGCCAGTAGTATCCGGGAGAATGAGCAGTTCTTC
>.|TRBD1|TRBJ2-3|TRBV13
CASSPRPGQGGITDTQYF
TGTGCCAGCAGCCCGAGACCGGGACAGGGAGGCATCACAGATACGCAGTATTTT
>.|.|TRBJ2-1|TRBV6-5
CASRQPYNEQFF
TGTGCCAGCAGACAGCCGTACAATGAGCAGTTCTTC
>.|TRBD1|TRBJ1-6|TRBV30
CAWSRQGALYNSPLHF
TGTGCCTGGAGTCGACAGGGGGCCTTATATAATTCACCCCTCCACTTT
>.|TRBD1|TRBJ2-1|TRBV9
CASSVAPQGAAGEQFF
TGTGCCAGCAGCGTAGCTCCCCAGGGGGCAGCGGGTGAGCAGTTCTTC
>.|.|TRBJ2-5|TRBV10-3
CAISRDLGGETQYF
TGTGCCATCAGTCGGGACTTGGGGGGAGAGACCCAGTACTTC
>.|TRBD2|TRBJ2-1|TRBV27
CASSLSIGWTSGGYYNEQFF
TGTGCCAGCAGTTTATCGATCGGGTGGACTAGCGGGGGGTATTACAATGAGCAGTTCTTC
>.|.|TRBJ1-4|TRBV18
CASSREQVGKLFF
TGTGCCAGCTCACGGGAACAGGTGGGAAAACTGTTTTTT
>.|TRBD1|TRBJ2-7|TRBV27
CASRTTGALEQYF
TGTGCCAGCAGGACGACAGGGGCCCTCGAGCAGTACTTC
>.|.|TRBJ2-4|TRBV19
CASSGGNKNIQYF
TGTGCCAGTAGCGGGGGAAACAAAAACATTCAGTACTTC
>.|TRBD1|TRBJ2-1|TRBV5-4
CASSVGQSSYNEQFF
TGTGCCAGCAGCGTGGGACAGAGCTCCTACAATGAGCAGTTCTTC
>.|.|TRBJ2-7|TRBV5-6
CASSFTYEQYF
TGTGCCAGCAGCTTTACCTACGAGCAGTACTTC
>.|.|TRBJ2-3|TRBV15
CATLPAGYTDTQYF
TGTGCCACCCTTCCGGCGGGGTACACAGATACGCAGTATTTT
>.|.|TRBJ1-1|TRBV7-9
CASSLVAKAEAFF
TGTGCCAGCAGCTTAGTGGCCAAAGCTGAAGCTTTCTTT
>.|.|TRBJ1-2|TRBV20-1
CSAIQGSGYTF
TGCAGTGCCATTCAGGGTTCTGGCTACACCTTC
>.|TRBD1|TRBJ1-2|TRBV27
CASTTGGALSGYTF
TGTGCCAGCACGACAGGGGGCGCGTTAAGTGGCTACACCTTC
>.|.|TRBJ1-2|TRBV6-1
CASSEASLYGYTF
TGTGCCAGCAGTGAAGCATCCCTCTATGGCTACACCTTC
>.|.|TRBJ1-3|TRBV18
CASSPDSSGNTIYF
TGTGCCAGCTCACCAGACAGCTCTGGAAACACCATATATTTT
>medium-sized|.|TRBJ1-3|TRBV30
CAWSVPGASGNTIYF
TGTGCCTGGAGTGTACCCGGTGCCTCTGGAAACACCATATATTTT
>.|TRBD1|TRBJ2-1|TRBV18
CASSPRTGVNEQFF
TGTGCCAGCTCACCACGGACAGGTGTAAATGAGCAGTTCTTC
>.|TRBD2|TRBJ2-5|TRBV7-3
CASSPGGTPGETQYF
TGTGCCAGCAGCCCGGGGGGGACACCCGGGGAGACCCAGTACTTC
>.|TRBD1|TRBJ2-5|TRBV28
CASSPGTGGTQETQYF
TGTGCCAGCAGCCCCGGGACAGGGGGAACCCAAGAGACCCAGTACTTC
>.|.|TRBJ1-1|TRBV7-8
CASTKGGNTEAFF
TGTGCCAGCACCAAGGGAGGCAACACTGAAGCTTTCTTT
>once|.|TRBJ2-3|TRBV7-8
CASSADSPANTQYF
TGTGCCAGCAGCGCCGACTCCCCTGCGAATACGCAGTATTTT
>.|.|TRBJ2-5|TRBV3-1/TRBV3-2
CASSQVNLEGAQYF
TGTGCCAGCAGCCAAGTGAATTTAGAAGGGGCCCAGTACTTC